These T cell receptor beta chains were read from a single sample in a study of blood T cell repertoires in COVID-19. Clones were sequenced by immunoSEQ multiplex PCR, and TCRdb holds only the in-frame ones, with some missing. The sample has 300,000 to 350,000 clones; about 87% are singletons. Sample: peripheral blood. Receptors were obtained from a man between 25 and 39 years old with COVID-19, enrolled during active disease. Both conserved end residues are part of each CDR3. A D gene is named only where the DNA matches it firmly. Not every row has a clone size; where given, it reads once, few, many or a size class.

clone_size j_call d_call v_call cdr3_length cdr3_nt cdr3_aa
. TRBJ2-1 . TRBV5-4 15 TGTGCCAGCAGCGAGTTTGACAGGCTTAACAATGAGCAGTTCTTC CASSEFDRLNNEQFF
. TRBJ1-1 TRBD1 TRBV7-2 16 TGTGCCAGCAGCTTTATTTTGGACAGGGAAGTTCCTGAAGCTTTCTTT CASSFILDREVPEAFF
. TRBJ1-2 . TRBV21-1 18 TGTGCCAGCAGCAACGACGGGACAGGGGACAACTCTAACTATGGCTACACCTTC CASSNDGTGDNSNYGYTF
. TRBJ2-7 TRBD1 TRBV7-2 18 TGTGCCAGCAGCTTAGTTGCAGGGGGCTGGGGCTGGAAGGACGAGCAGTACTTC CASSLVAGGWGWKDEQYF
. TRBJ2-2 . TRBV5-6 12 TGTGCCAGCAGCTACAGCACCGGGGAGCTGTTTTTT CASSYSTGELFF
once TRBJ2-3 TRBD2 TRBV24-1 18 TGTGCCACCGCGGATGGTTCGGGGGGTGACTGGGCGGCAGATACGCAGTATTTT CATADGSGGDWAADTQYF
. TRBJ2-1 TRBD2 TRBV3-1/TRBV3-2 17 TGTGCCAGCAGCCAAGAGACTAGCGGGAGACCCTACAATGAGCAGTTCTTC CASSQETSGRPYNEQFF
once TRBJ2-3 . TRBV27 16 TGTGCCAGCAGTTACGGTCGGGGGACGTCCACAGATACGCAGTATTTT CASSYGRGTSTDTQYF
. TRBJ2-7 TRBD1 TRBV11-2 14 TGTGCCAGCAGCCTAGGGACAGGGTTTGGCGAGCAGTACTTC CASSLGTGFGEQYF
. TRBJ1-3 . TRBV5-1 16 TGCGCCAGCAGCTTGGCCACAGGGAGCTCTGGAAACACCATATATTTT CASSLATGSSGNTIYF
. TRBJ2-1 . TRBV4-2 18 TGTGCCAGCAGCCAGAACTTGGAGGTACAGGGTTGGTACAATGAGCAGTTCTTC CASSQNLEVQGWYNEQFF
. TRBJ1-5 . TRBV18 14 TGTGCCAGCTCACCACCGCCGGGGGGCCAGCCCCAGCATTTT CASSPPPGGQPQHF
. TRBJ1-1 . TRBV29-1 13 TGCAGCGTTGTGTCAGACATGGACACTGAAGCTTTCTTT CSVVSDMDTEAFF
. TRBJ2-5 . TRBV12-3/TRBV12-4 13 TGTGCCAGCAGTTACCGGGACCAAGAGACCCAGTACTTC CASSYRDQETQYF
. TRBJ1-1 TRBD1 TRBV5-4 18 TGTGCCAGCAGCTTGGCAAACAGGGGATACCCCTCGGGCACTGAAGCTTTCTTT CASSLANRGYPSGTEAFF
. TRBJ2-5 . TRBV6-6 12 TGTGCCAGCAGCAGGGTTGGAGAGACCCAGTACTTC CASSRVGETQYF
. TRBJ2-1 . TRBV27 19 TGTGCCAGCAGCCCCCGGGAGTGGGGGGGCCATGGGTCCTACAATGAGCAGTTCTTC CASSPREWGGHGSYNEQFF